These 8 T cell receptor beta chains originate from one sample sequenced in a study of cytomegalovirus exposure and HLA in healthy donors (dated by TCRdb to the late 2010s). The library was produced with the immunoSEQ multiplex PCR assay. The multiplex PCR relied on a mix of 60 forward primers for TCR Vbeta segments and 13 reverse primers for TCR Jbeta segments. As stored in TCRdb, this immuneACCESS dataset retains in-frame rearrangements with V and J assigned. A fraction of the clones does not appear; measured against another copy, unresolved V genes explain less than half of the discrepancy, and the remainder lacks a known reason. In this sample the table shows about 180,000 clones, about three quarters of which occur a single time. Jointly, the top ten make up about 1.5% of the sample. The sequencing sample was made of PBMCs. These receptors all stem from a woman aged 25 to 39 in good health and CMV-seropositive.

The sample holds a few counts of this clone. The CDR3 here is CASSQDPPGTGIVHEQFF. In nucleotides, the CDR3 is TGCGCCAGCAGCCAAGATCCCCCAGGGACAGGGATCGTCCATGAGCAGTTCTTC. This chain links TRBV4-3 with TRBJ2-1; 9 nucleotides match TRBD1. This CDR3 has 18 residues. The germline V gene has CDR1 LGHNA and CDR2 YSLEER. V gave up 0 bases and J gave up 8 bases; unmatched junction bases: 14.

The CDR3 region is CASSPRDRASGVNEQFF. The CDR3, as DNA: TGTGCCAGCAGCCCCCGGGACAGGGCCTCCGGCGTCAATGAGCAGTTCTTC. The rearrangement links TRBV11-3 to TRBJ2-1, with 9 bases lining up with TRBD1. V lost 5 bases and J lost 6; bases outside the gene matches: 14. The CDR3 runs 17 residues. CDR1 is SGHNT, CDR2 YENEEA, per germline.

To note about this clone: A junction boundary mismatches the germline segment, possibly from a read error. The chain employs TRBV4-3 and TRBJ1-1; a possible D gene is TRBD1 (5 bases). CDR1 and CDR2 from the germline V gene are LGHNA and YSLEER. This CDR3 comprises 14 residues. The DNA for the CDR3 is TGCGCCAGCAGCCAAGGCGTCAGGGTCACTGGAGCTTTCTTT. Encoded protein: CASSQGVRVTGAFF.

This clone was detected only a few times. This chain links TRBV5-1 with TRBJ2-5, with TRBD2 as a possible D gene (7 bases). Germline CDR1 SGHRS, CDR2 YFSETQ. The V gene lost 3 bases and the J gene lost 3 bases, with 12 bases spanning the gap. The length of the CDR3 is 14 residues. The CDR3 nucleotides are TGCGCCAGCAGCTGGGGGGGGCAGAAAGAGACCCAGTACTTC. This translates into CASSWGGQKETQYF.

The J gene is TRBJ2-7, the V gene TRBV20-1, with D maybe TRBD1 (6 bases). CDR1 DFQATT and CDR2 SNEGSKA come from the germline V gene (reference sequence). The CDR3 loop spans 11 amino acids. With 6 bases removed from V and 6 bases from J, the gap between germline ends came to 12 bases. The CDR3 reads CSAWDTLEQYF. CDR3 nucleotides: TGCAGTGCCTGGGACACCCTCGAGCAGTACTTC.

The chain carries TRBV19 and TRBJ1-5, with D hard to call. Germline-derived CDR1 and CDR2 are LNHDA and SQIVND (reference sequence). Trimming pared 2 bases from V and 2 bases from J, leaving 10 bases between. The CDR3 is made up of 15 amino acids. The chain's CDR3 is CASSISAVGNQPQHF. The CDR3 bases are TGTGCCAGTAGTATATCCGCAGTCGGCAATCAGCCCCAGCATTTT.

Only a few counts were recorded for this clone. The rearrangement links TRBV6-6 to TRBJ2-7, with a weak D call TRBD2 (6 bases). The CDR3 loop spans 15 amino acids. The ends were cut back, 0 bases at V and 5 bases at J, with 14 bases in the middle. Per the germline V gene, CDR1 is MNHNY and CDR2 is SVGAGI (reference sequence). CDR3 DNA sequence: TGTGCCAGCAGTTACTCTTTAGCGGATCGGAACGAGCAGTACTTC. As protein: CASSYSLADRNEQYF.

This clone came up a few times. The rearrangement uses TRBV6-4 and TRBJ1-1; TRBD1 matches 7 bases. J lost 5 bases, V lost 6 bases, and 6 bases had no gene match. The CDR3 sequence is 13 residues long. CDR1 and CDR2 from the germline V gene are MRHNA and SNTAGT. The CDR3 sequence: CASRERGRTEAFF. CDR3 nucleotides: TGTGCCAGCAGAGAAAGGGGGCGGACTGAAGCTTTCTTT.